The 32 T cell receptor beta chains below all came from one sample that was sequenced in a study of T cells after yellow fever vaccination. TCRdb reprocessed the 5' RACE reads via MiXCR and lists one record per CDR3 protein. The top ten clones hold roughly a sixth of a sample with some 400,000 distinct CDR3 sequences, 18% of them seen once. This sample comprised PBMCs, obtained before the yellow fever booster vaccination. These receptors were taken from a man between 18 and 35 years old who received the YFV17D yellow fever vaccine.

The rearrangement uses TRBV13 and TRBJ1-6, with unresolved D. V was cut by 5 bases and J by 6 bases, with 11 bases left in between. CDR1 is PRHDT, CDR2 FYEKMQ, per germline (reference sequence). The CDR3 is 14 amino acids. The chain's CDR3 is CASSPGRFNSPLHF. In DNA, the CDR3 is TGTGCCAGCAGCCCCGGGAGATTTAATTCACCCCTCCACTTT.

This clonotype was observed a handful of times. The gene calls are TRBV29-1 and TRBJ2-2; TRBD2 is a possible D gene (7 bases). This CDR3 is built from 11 residues. The V gene's germline CDR1 is SQVTM and CDR2 ANQGSEA. CDR3 in amino acids: CGGGDTGELFF. CDR3 nucleotides: TGCGGAGGGGGGGACACCGGGGAGCTGTTTTTT.

The rearrangement joins TRBV6-5 to TRBJ1-1; 12 bases are shared with TRBD1. In germline, CDR1 is MNHEY, CDR2 SVGAGI. The CDR3 runs to 14 residues. J lost 11 bases, V lost 5 bases, and 9 bases had no gene match. CDR3 loop: CASSQGDRGPRAFF. The DNA of the CDR3 is TGTGCCAGCAGTCAAGGGGACAGGGGGCCGAGGGCTTTCTTT.

The V and J genes are TRBV5-1 and TRBJ1-6; TRBD1 matches at 7 bases. The V gene end was trimmed by 2 bases and the J gene end by 5 bases; junction bases not matched to a gene: 1. Germline V CDR1 and CDR2: SGHRS, YFSETQ. The CDR3 contains 14 residues. CDR3 region: CASSFGQDNSPLHF. The CDR3 DNA sequence: TGCGCCAGCAGCTTCGGACAGGATAATTCACCCCTCCACTTT.

CDR3: CASSVGGRTDTQYF. CDR3 DNA sequence: TGTGCCAGCAGCGTTGGCGGACGCACAGATACGCAGTATTTT. V usage is TRBV9 and J usage is TRBJ2-3; D unresolved. V gave up 2 bases and J gave up 1 base, with 8 bases separating them. The CDR3 has 14 residues. From germline, CDR1 is SGDLS and CDR2 YYNGEE.

This sequence joins TRBV7-2 and TRBJ2-2; 12 nucleotides line up with TRBD2. The CDR3 is 15 residues long. The germline V gene encodes CDR1 SGHTA and CDR2 FQGNSA. Losses at the gene ends were 4 bases for V and 4 bases for J; bases not matched to a gene: 1. Here the CDR3 reads CASSWTSGVTGELFF. The DNA of the CDR3 is TGTGCCAGCAGCTGGACTAGCGGGGTCACCGGGGAGCTGTTTTTT.

This clonotype was counted many times. The rearrangement uses TRBV5-1 and TRBJ2-7, with D tentatively TRBD1 (6 bases). This CDR3 region has 13 residues. Per germline, CDR1 SGHRS and CDR2 YFSETQ. The V end was cut by 2 bases, the J end by 3 bases, with 9 bases between. CDR3 loop: CASSLQGDYEQYF. CDR3 sequence (DNA): TGCGCCAGCAGCTTACAGGGAGACTACGAGCAGTACTTC. Complete variable domain (other parts from reference TRBV5-1 and TRBJ2-7): KAGVTQTPRYLIKTRGQQVTLSCSPISGHRSVSWYQQTPGQGLQFLFEYFSETQRNKGNFPGRFSGRQFSNSRSEMNVSTLELGDSALYLCASSLQGDYEQYFGPGTRLTVT.

This clonotype showed up just a few times. The genes are TRBV6-2 or TRBV6-3 and TRBJ2-1; D ambiguous. The CDR3 has 15 amino acids. The germline gives CDR1 MNHEY, CDR2 SVGEGT. V was clipped by 7 bases and J by 0 bases, with 13 bases between them. The CDR3, as DNA: TGTGCCAGCAAGGGTAGTGATTTCTCCTACAATGAGCAGTTCTTC. This gives the protein CASKGSDFSYNEQFF.

This clonotype was seen only a few times. V and J are TRBV5-5 and TRBJ2-7; possible D gene TRBD1, 6 bases. V gave up 2 bases and J gave up 2 bases, with 14 bases separating them. CDR1 and CDR2 from the germline V gene are SGHKS and YYEKEE (reference sequence). CDR3 length equals 15 residues. In nucleotides, the CDR3 is TGTGCCAGCAGCTTAGAGGGGGTAGGGGCCTACGAGCAGTACTTC. Translated: CASSLEGVGAYEQYF.

J is TRBJ2-1 and V is TRBV7-9; TRBD1 is a possible D gene (6 bases). Trimming shortened V by 4 bases and J by 9 bases, and 13 bases separated the two germline ends. CDR3 length equals 13 residues. CDR1 and CDR2 (germline): SEHNR, FQNEAQ (reference sequence). The CDR3 protein is CASSSTGLPEQFF. The CDR3 DNA reads TGTGCCAGCAGCTCTACAGGGTTGCCTGAGCAGTTCTTC.

As concerns this clonotype: At one end, the junction sequence differs from germline, possibly due to a read error. The chain joins TRBV4-3 to TRBJ1-4; a possible D gene is TRBD1 (5 bases). Germline CDR1 is LGHNA and CDR2 is YSLEER. The CDR3 loop spans 17 amino acids. CDR3 nucleotides: TGCGCCAGCAGCCAAGACCCGGGGGGGAGCCGTGAGGAAAAAGTGTTTTTT. Residues: CASSQDPGGSREEKVFF.

The sample holds a few counts of this clonotype. The CDR3 region has the DNA TGTGCCACCAGCAGGGACAGCGGGGTGGTTGAGACGCAGTATTTT. It is translated as CATSRDSGVVETQYF. This rearrangement joins TRBV24-1 to TRBJ2-3; the D call may be TRBD1 or TRBD2 (7 bases each). V was cut by 7 bases and J by 9 bases, with 22 bases left in between. Germline V gives CDR1 KGHDR, CDR2 SFDVKD. CDR3 length equals 15 residues.

This clonotype was seen a handful of times. CDR3 protein: CASSLWATNEKLFF. In DNA, the CDR3 is TGTGCCAGCAGTTTATGGGCGACTAATGAAAAACTGTTTTTT. The chain combines TRBV27 with TRBJ1-4; D gene ambiguous. Germline V gene sequence: CDR1 MNHEY, CDR2 SMNVEV (reference sequence). The CDR3 has 14 residues. With 1 base removed from V and 2 bases from J, the gap between germline ends came to 5 bases.

The chain employs TRBV7-9 and TRBJ2-7; 12 bases line up with TRBD2. V gave up 6 bases and J gave up 0 bases; unmatched junction bases: 6. The CDR3 contains 16 residues. Germline V gene data show CDR1 as SEHNR and CDR2 as FQNEAQ (reference sequence). CDR3 nucleotide sequence: TGTGCCAGCAGTCCCAGACTAGCGGGGGCCTCCTACGAGCAGTACGTC. Its protein product is CASSPRLAGASYEQYV.

This clonotype was seen a few times. The CDR3 reads CASATGGSTDTQYF. The DNA of the CDR3 is TGTGCCAGCGCTACAGGGGGTAGCACAGATACGCAGTATTTT. The chain joins TRBV5-8 to TRBJ2-3, with 8 bases that match TRBD1. CDR1 and CDR2 (germline): SGHTS, YDEGEE. V shed 7 bases, J shed 0 bases, and the junction held 4 bases outside the gene matches. This CDR3 is 14 amino acids long.

V usage is TRBV25-1 and J usage is TRBJ2-7; D unresolved. Germline V CDR1 and CDR2: MGHDK, SYGVNS. The CDR3 runs to 9 residues. The germline V and J ends were trimmed by 9 bases and 4 bases, with 4 bases remaining between them. CDR3 sequence (DNA): TGTGCCAGGGGATACGAGCAGTACGTC. It translates to CARGYEQYV.

The chain has TRBV27 and TRBJ2-5, with D tentatively TRBD2 (6 bases). The CDR3 runs to 13 residues. Deletions cut 8 bases from V and 5 bases from J, with 15 bases between. CDR1 is MNHEY and CDR2 is SMNVEV in the germline V gene (reference sequence). CDR3 amino acids: CASGSGVVETQYF. The DNA of the CDR3 is TGTGCCAGCGGTTCGGGGGTCGTGGAGACCCAGTACTTC.

The chain has TRBV18 and TRBJ2-1; D may match TRBD1 or TRBD2 (5 bases each). This CDR3 contains 17 residues. V was trimmed by 3 bases and J by 4 bases, leaving 19 bases between them. Germline CDR1 reads KGHSH; CDR2 reads LQKENI. The CDR3: CASSPGGRNSLYNEQFF. The CDR3 DNA reads TGTGCCAGCTCACCTGGGGGACGGAACTCTTTATACAATGAGCAGTTCTTC. Complete variable domain (other parts from reference TRBV18 and TRBJ2-1): NAGVMQNPRHLVRRRGQEARLRCSPMKGHSHVYWYRQLPEEGLKFMVYLQKENIIDESGMPKERFSAEFPKEGPSILRIQQVVRGDSAAYFCASSPGGRNSLYNEQFFGPGTRLTVL.

The chain carries TRBV20-1 and TRBJ1-1, with D unclear. Germline assignment: CDR1 DFQATT and CDR2 SNEGSKA (reference sequence). The CDR3 runs 11 residues. V dropped 1 base and J dropped 10 bases, with 10 bases sitting between them. DNA for the CDR3: TGCAGTGCTAGAGCGTCTCGCGCAGCTTTCTTT. Encoded protein: CSARASRAAFF.

The V gene is TRBV12-3 or TRBV12-4, the J gene TRBJ1-4, with a weak D call TRBD1 (5 bases). The CDR3 has 14 residues. V lost 3 bases to trimming and J lost 4 bases, with 9 bases between them. The CDR3 bases are TGTGCCAGCAGTTTCGGTAGGGGTAATGAAAAACTGTTTTTT. The encoded protein is CASSFGRGNEKLFF.

This clonotype was observed a few times. The genes are TRBV15 and TRBJ2-6; D unclear. The V end was cut by 5 bases, the J end by 0 bases, with 11 bases between. Germline loops: CDR1 LNHNV, CDR2 YYDKDF (reference sequence). This CDR3 has 16 residues. The CDR3 DNA follows: TGTGCCACCAGCCGCCAGAAACACTCTGGGGCCAACGTCCTGACTTTC. This sequence encodes CATSRQKHSGANVLTF.

The chain is built from TRBV4-3 and TRBJ2-6; 7 positions agree with TRBD1. The V gene end was trimmed by 1 base and the J gene end by 13 bases; junction bases not matched to a gene: 10. The germline V gene has CDR1 LGHNA and CDR2 YSLEER. This CDR3 has 15 residues. The CDR3: CASSQGRQGAIVLTF. The CDR3 nucleotides are TGCGCCAGCAGCCAAGGTCGACAGGGCGCAATTGTCCTGACTTTC.

In its sample, this clonotype was seen a few times. The gene calls are TRBV4-1 and TRBJ1-1, with D perhaps TRBD1 (6 bases). The CDR3 contains 16 residues. V was cut by 1 base and J by 1 base, with 13 bases left in between. CDR1 and CDR2 (germline): MGHRA, YSYEKL. The CDR3 loop is CASSQAGASWNTEAFF. The CDR3 DNA reads TGCGCCAGCAGCCAAGCGGGGGCCTCATGGAACACTGAAGCTTTCTTT.

This clonotype was counted between two and nine times. The gene calls are TRBV4-3 and TRBJ2-2, with D perhaps matching TRBD2 (6 bases). The V and J ends lost 2 bases and 6 bases respectively, with 19 bases between them. The CDR3 consists of 17 residues. Germline V gene sequence: CDR1 LGHNA, CDR2 YSLEER. CDR3 sequence (DNA): TGCGCCAGCAGCCAAAGCGTGGACTGGGAGGACCCCGGGGAGCTGTTTTTT. Translation: CASSQSVDWEDPGELFF.

This chain links TRBV7-6 with TRBJ2-2; weak D call: TRBD2 (7 bases). The CDR3 contains 15 residues. Germline V lookup: CDR1 SGHVS, CDR2 FNYEAQ. The V end was cut by 5 bases, the J end by 5 bases, with 15 bases between. This CDR3 reads CASSALGGGTGELFF. CDR3 coding DNA: TGTGCCAGCAGCGCCCTAGGGGGGGGAACCGGGGAGCTGTTTTTT.

This clonotype has just a few counts. The J gene is TRBJ2-3, the V gene TRBV7-9; D possibly corresponds to TRBD1 (6 bases). This CDR3 spans 15 amino acids. Trimming cost V 1 base and J 2 bases, with 10 bases left between them. Germline CDR1 and CDR2: SEHNR and FQNEAQ (reference sequence). As DNA, the CDR3 is TGTGCCAGCAGCTTAGGGGGACACCTCACAGATACGCAGTATTTT. Translating gives CASSLGGHLTDTQYF.

The gene calls are TRBV5-5 and TRBJ1-5, with 7 bases fitting TRBD1. Germline CDR1 and CDR2: SGHKS and YYEKEE (reference sequence). This CDR3 region has 13 residues. The trim removed 5 bases at V and 10 bases at J, leaving 9 bases unmatched. CDR3 in DNA: TGTGCCAGCAGGAGACAGGGCCCACTACCCCAGCATTTT. It translates to CASRRQGPLPQHF.

V usage is TRBV7-2 and J usage is TRBJ2-3, with D perhaps given as TRBD1 or TRBD2 (5 bases each). Germline V lookup: CDR1 SGHTA, CDR2 FQGNSA. Trimming removed 5 bases at V and 10 bases at J, with 16 bases between. The CDR3 totals 13 residues. CDR3 amino acids: CASSTPGPDAQYF. The CDR3 DNA is TGTGCCAGCAGCACTCCGGGGCCCGATGCGCAGTATTTT.

The chain couples TRBV12-3 or TRBV12-4 to TRBJ1-4; D is perhaps TRBD1 (5 bases). Trimming removed 6 bases at V and 2 bases at J, with 10 bases between. This CDR3 has 14 amino acids. The CDR3 DNA follows: TGTGCCAGCAGCCGTCAGGGTACTAATGAAAAACTGTTTTTT. It yields the protein CASSRQGTNEKLFF.

The chain couples TRBV9 to TRBJ2-3; D is possibly TRBD1 or TRBD2 (5 bases each). Trimming pared 4 bases from V and 8 bases from J, leaving 23 bases between. The CDR3 spans 16 residues. Germline lookup yields CDR1 SGDLS and CDR2 YYNGEE. DNA for the CDR3: TGTGCCAGCAGCCCTAGCCGGGGACCTACGTCGGGTACGCAGTATTTT. This sequence encodes CASSPSRGPTSGTQYF. Full variable domain (outside the CDR3, taken from reference TRBV9 and TRBJ2-3): DSGVTQTPKHLITATGQRVTLRCSPRSGDLSVYWYQQSLDQGLQFLIQYYNGEERAKGNILERFSAQQFPDLHSELNLSSLELGDSALYFCASSPSRGPTSGTQYFGPGTRLTVL.

The V call is TRBV27, the J call TRBJ1-1, with a possible D match to TRBD1 (5 bases). This CDR3 region has 15 residues. Germline V gene data show CDR1 as MNHEY and CDR2 as SMNVEV (reference sequence). The ends were cut back, 6 bases at V and 3 bases at J, with 17 bases in the middle. CDR3 coding DNA: TGTGCCAGCAGCCCCCGGGGGGGTGGGGACACTGAAGCTTTCTTT. Its translation: CASSPRGGGDTEAFF.

J is TRBJ2-2 and V is TRBV6-2 or TRBV6-3; D might be TRBD1 or TRBD2, each matching 6 bases. Germline V gene sequence: CDR1 MNHEY, CDR2 SVGEGT. The CDR3 extends over 13 amino acids. V dropped 8 bases and J dropped 5 bases, with 12 bases sitting between them. The CDR3 loop is CASLKGGTGELFF. The DNA for the CDR3 is TGTGCCAGCCTCAAGGGGGGAACCGGGGAGCTGTTTTTT.